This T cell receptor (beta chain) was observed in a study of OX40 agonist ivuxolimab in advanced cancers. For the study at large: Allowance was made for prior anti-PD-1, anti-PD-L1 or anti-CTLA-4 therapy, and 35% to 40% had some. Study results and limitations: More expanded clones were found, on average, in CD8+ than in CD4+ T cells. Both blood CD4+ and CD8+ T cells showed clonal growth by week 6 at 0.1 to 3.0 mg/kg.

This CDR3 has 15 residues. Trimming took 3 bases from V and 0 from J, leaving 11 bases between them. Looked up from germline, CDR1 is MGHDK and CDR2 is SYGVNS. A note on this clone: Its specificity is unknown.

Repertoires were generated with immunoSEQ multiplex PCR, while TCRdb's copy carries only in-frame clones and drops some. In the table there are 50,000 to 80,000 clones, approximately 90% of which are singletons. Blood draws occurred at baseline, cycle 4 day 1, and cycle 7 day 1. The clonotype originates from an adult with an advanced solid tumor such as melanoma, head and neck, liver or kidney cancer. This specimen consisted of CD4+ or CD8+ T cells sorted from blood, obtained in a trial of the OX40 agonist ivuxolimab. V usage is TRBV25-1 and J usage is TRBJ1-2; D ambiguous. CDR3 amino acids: CASSDGSPTNYGYTF. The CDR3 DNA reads TGTGCCAGCAGTGACGGGTCACCTACTAACTATGGCTACACCTTC.